The sequence of this TCR beta chain was determined in a study of T cells after yellow fever vaccination. In its sample, this clonotype was seen many times. Its antigen is not known. Findings and limits, study-wide: Weaker overall was a secondary response that nonetheless peaked faster, on day 5 versus 15.

Germline assignment: CDR1 KGHDR and CDR2 SFDVKD. This CDR3 contains 17 residues. The ends lost 9 bases at V and 0 bases at J; junction bases unmatched: 14. In TCRdb, the 5' RACE reads were re-called with MiXCR into one record per CDR3 protein. The sample lists some 29,000 distinct CDR3 sequences; more than 5% were seen once. Sequencing used CD8+ T cells sorted from PBMCs, obtained 10 days after the yellow fever booster vaccination. This clonotype originated in a man aged 25-45 years who received the YFV17D yellow fever vaccine. The V gene is TRBV24-1, the J gene TRBJ2-3, with 7 bases matching TRBD2. CDR3 residues: CATSGVAGATSTDTQYF. As DNA, the CDR3 is TGTGCCACCTCCGGGGTTGCGGGAGCGACTAGCACAGATACGCAGTATTTT.